This is a list of T cell receptor beta chains from one sample in a study of CD8+ T cells in alopecia areata. Here immunoSEQ multiplex PCR was the method, and the copy in TCRdb shows in-frame clones only, minus some. The sample contains 150,000 or so clones, approximately 70% of which appear only once. Specimen: CD8+ T cells sorted from blood, collected at week 0. The receptors derive from a human donor with alopecia areata. The CDR3 runs from the conserved cysteine through the conserved F or W. Each record gives: V gene, J gene, clone size, D gene, CDR3 protein, CDR3 DNA. D genes are given only for firm matches. Size is omitted from some rows. Given values are once, few, many or a class for expanded clones.

TRBV19,TRBJ2-3,NA,NA,CASSIAGRITDTQYF,TGTGCCAGTAGTATCGCGGGCAGGATCACAGATACGCAGTATTTT
TRBV2,TRBJ1-5,NA,NA,CASSVPNGRAAGSNQPQHF,TGTGCCAGCAGTGTACCCAATGGACGGGCGGCAGGTAGCAATCAGCCCCAGCATTTT
TRBV27,TRBJ2-5,NA,TRBD2,CASSPGLAGETQYF,TGTGCCAGCAGTCCGGGACTAGCGGGGGAGACCCAGTACTTC
TRBV29-1,TRBJ2-7,NA,NA,CSASGSYEQYF,TGCAGCGCATCTGGATCCTACGAGCAGTACTTC
TRBV15,TRBJ1-2,NA,NA,CATSRESNYGYTF,TGTGCCACCAGCAGAGAGAGTAACTATGGCTACACCTTC
TRBV29-1,TRBJ2-3,NA,TRBD1,CSAPPTGGQDTQYF,TGCAGCGCGCCCCCCACAGGGGGTCAGGATACGCAGTATTTT
TRBV6-5,TRBJ2-5,NA,TRBD2,CASSYSRGAQETQYF,TGTGCCAGCAGTTACTCGCGGGGGGCCCAAGAGACCCAGTACTTC
TRBV23-1,TRBJ2-7,NA,TRBD2,CASSLHLQAGGLLSGSYEQYF,TGCGCCAGCAGCCTCCACCTCCAAGCGGGGGGCCTACTCTCGGGGTCCTACGAGCAGTACTTC
TRBV13,TRBJ2-1,NA,NA,CASSPGTSFYEQFF,TGTGCCAGCAGCCCGGGGACGTCGTTCTATGAGCAGTTCTTC
TRBV5-5,TRBJ1-6,NA,NA,CASSLLSKMGSPLHF,TGTGCCAGCAGCTTGTTATCAAAGATGGGGTCACCCCTCCACTTT
TRBV4-1,TRBJ2-3,NA,NA,CASSQAESVQYF,TGCGCCAGCAGCCAAGCGGAGAGCGTGCAGTATTTT
TRBV30,TRBJ2-7,NA,NA,CAWSPPWAQYEQYF,TGTGCCTGGAGTCCCCCGTGGGCTCAATACGAGCAGTACTTC
TRBV21-1,TRBJ1-2,once,NA,CASSSPTRGFYGYTF,TGTGCCAGCAGCTCTCCCACCAGGGGCTTCTATGGCTACACCTTC
TRBV7-9,TRBJ1-2,NA,TRBD1,CASSHPRDSPRSNYGYTF,TGTGCCAGCAGCCACCCTCGGGACAGCCCGCGATCTAACTATGGCTACACCTTC
TRBV4-2,TRBJ2-2,NA,NA,CASSQDPAGGQTGELFF,TGTGCCAGCAGCCAAGATCCTGCGGGGGGACAGACCGGGGAGCTGTTTTTT
TRBV27,TRBJ2-5,few,NA,CASQSSYQETQYF,TGTGCCAGCCAAAGCTCGTACCAAGAGACCCAGTACTTC
TRBV2,TRBJ2-5,few,NA,CASSLRGRETQYF,TGTGCCAGCTCCCTCCGGGGTAGGGAGACCCAGTACTTC
TRBV19,TRBJ1-2,once,NA,CALYEGGRNGYTF,TGTGCCCTTTATGAAGGGGGGAGGAATGGCTACACCTTC
TRBV29-1,TRBJ2-1,NA,NA,CSVELGEIYNEQFF,TGCAGCGTTGAGCTGGGGGAGATCTACAATGAGCAGTTCTTC
TRBV13,TRBJ1-5,NA,NA,CASSLGRNGNQPQHF,TGTGCCAGCAGCTTAGGCCGTAACGGTAATCAGCCCCAGCATTTT
TRBV2,TRBJ1-1,NA,NA,CANTNTEAFF,TGTGCCAACACGAACACTGAAGCTTTCTTT
TRBV7-9,TRBJ2-5,NA,TRBD2,CASSLGVGLQETQYF,TGTGCCAGCAGCTTGGGTGTGGGACTACAAGAGACCCAGTACTTC
TRBV5-4,TRBJ1-5,NA,TRBD1,CASSLGTGSNQPQHF,TGTGCCAGCAGCTTGGGGACAGGGAGCAATCAGCCCCAGCATTTT
TRBV30,TRBJ2-2,once,TRBD1,CAYRTGTVNTGELFF,TGTGCATATAGGACCGGGACAGTAAACACCGGGGAGCTGTTTTTT
TRBV2,TRBJ2-5,NA,NA,CASSEWTVEETQYF,TGTGCCAGCAGTGAATGGACAGTAGAGGAGACCCAGTACTTC
TRBV27,TRBJ1-2,NA,NA,CASSPGPFYGYTF,TGTGCCAGCTCGCCAGGACCATTCTATGGCTACACCTTC
TRBV6-5,TRBJ2-2,NA,NA,CASSPDSSTTGELFF,TGTGCCAGCAGTCCCGACTCCTCGACCACCGGGGAGCTGTTTTTT
TRBV30,TRBJ1-3,NA,TRBD1,CAWMDRVFCLWFPPHGNTIYF,TGTGCCTGGATGGACAGGGTTTTTTGTCTGTGGTTCCCCCCCCACGGAAACACCATATATTTT
TRBV27,TRBJ2-5,once,NA,CASSLAGWETQYF,TGTGCCAGCAGTTTAGCGGGGTGGGAGACCCAGTACTTC
TRBV6-4,TRBJ1-6,NA,NA,CASSVSGGSPLHF,TGTGCCAGCAGTGTGAGTGGAGGGTCACCCCTCCACTTT
TRBV5-1,TRBJ2-7,NA,TRBD1,CASSLGTGAYEQYF,TGCGCCAGCTCTTTGGGGACAGGGGCCTACGAGCAGTACTTC
TRBV27,TRBJ1-2,NA,NA,CASSQNNYGYTF,TGTGCCAGCAGCCAAAATAACTATGGCTACACCTTC
TRBV30,TRBJ2-2,NA,NA,CALRGPNTGELFF,TGTGCCTTACGGGGTCCGAACACCGGGGAGCTGTTTTTT
TRBV4-1,TRBJ1-1,NA,NA,CASSQSVNTEAFF,TGCGCCAGCAGCCAATCGGTAAACACTGAAGCTTTCTTT
TRBV29-1,TRBJ1-3,NA,NA,CSVPGGNTIYF,TGCAGCGTCCCTGGAGGGAACACCATATATTTT
TRBV20-1,TRBJ2-3,NA,NA,CSALRDTQYF,TGCAGTGCTTTGCGAGATACGCAGTATTTT
TRBV6-5,TRBJ1-1,NA,NA,CASSYSVENTEASF,TGTGCCAGCAGTTACTCAGTGGAAAACACTGAAGCTTCCTTT
TRBV19,TRBJ2-3,NA,NA,CASSPGTPDTQYF,TGTGCCAGTTCGCCCGGGACCCCAGATACGCAGTATTTT
TRBV27,TRBJ1-5,NA,TRBD1,CASSSRQGTQPQHF,TGTGCCAGCAGTTCCCGACAGGGGACTCAGCCCCAGCATTTT